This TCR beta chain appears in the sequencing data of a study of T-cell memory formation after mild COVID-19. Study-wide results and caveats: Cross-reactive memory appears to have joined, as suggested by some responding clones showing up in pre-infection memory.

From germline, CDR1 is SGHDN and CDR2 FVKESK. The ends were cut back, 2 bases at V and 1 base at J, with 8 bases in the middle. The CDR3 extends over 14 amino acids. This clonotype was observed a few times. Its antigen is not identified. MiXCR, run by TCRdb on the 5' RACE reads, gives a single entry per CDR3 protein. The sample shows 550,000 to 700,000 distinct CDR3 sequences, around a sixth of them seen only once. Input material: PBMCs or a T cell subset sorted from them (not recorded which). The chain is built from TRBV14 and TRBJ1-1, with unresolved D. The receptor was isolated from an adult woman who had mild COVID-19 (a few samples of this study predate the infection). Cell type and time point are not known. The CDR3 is CASSQKRGNTEAFF. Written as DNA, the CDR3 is TGTGCCAGCAGCCAAAAGCGGGGGAACACTGAAGCTTTCTTT.